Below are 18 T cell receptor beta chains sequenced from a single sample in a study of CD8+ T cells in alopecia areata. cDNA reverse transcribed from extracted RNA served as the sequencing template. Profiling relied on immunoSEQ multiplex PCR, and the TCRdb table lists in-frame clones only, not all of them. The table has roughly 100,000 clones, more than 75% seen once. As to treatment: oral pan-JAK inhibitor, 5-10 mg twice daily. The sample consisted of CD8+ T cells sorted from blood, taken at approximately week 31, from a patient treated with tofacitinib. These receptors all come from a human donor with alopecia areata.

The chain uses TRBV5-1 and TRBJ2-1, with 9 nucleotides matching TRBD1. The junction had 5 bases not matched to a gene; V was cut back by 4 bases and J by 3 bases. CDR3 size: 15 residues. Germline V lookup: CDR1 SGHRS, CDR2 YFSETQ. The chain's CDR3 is CASSLGQGFYNEQFF. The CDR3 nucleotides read TGCGCCAGCAGCCTAGGACAGGGGTTCTACAATGAGCAGTTCTTC.

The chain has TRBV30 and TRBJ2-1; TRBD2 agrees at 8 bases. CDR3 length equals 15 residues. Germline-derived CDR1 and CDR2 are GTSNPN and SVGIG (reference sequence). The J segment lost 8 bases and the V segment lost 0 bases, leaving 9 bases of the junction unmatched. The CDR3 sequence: CAWSVAGGLGHEQFF. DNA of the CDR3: TGTGCCTGGAGTGTGGCGGGAGGCCTTGGCCATGAGCAGTTCTTC.

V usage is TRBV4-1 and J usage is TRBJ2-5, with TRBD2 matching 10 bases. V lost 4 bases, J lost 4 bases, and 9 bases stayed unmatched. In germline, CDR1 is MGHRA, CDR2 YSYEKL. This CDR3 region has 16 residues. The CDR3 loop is CASSRGEREGLETQYF. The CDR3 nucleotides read TGCGCCAGCAGCCGAGGGGAGCGGGAGGGCCTAGAGACCCAGTACTTC.

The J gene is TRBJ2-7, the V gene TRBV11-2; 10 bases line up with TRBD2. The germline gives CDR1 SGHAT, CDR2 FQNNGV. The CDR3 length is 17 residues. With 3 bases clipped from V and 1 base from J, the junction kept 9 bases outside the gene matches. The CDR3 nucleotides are TGTGCCAGCAGCTTTAGCTTCGGGACTAGCGTTTCCTACGAGCAGTACTTC. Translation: CASSFSFGTSVSYEQYF.

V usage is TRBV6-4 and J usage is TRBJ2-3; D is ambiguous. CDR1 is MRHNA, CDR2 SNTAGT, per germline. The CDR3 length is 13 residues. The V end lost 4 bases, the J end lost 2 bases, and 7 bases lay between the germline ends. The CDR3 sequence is CASSGSNTDTQYF. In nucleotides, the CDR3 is TGTGCCAGCAGTGGCTCTAACACAGATACGCAGTATTTT.

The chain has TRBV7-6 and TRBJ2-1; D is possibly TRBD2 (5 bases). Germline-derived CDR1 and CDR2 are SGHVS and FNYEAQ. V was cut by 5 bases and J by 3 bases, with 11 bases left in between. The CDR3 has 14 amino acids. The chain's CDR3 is CASSLSRGYNEQFF. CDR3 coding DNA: TGTGCCAGCAGCCTCAGTCGGGGCTACAATGAGCAGTTCTTC.

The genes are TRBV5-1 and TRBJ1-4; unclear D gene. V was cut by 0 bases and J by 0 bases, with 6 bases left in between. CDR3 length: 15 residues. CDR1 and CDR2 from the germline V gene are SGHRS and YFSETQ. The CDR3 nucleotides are TGCGCCAGCAGCTTGGGACAAGCAACTAATGAAAAACTGTTTTTT. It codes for CASSLGQATNEKLFF.

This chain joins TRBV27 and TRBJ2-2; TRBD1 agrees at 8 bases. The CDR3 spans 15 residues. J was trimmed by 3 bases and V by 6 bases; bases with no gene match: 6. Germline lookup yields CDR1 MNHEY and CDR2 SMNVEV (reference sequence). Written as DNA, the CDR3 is TGTGCCAGCAGCCTAACAGGGGGGTACACCGGGGAGCTGTTTTTT. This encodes CASSLTGGYTGELFF.

This chain's CDR3 is CAGQGTDTQYF. The CDR3 nucleotides are TGTGCCGGCCAGGGCACAGATACGCAGTATTTT. The chain couples TRBV7-9 to TRBJ2-3; D gene ambiguous. V was clipped by 11 bases and J by 1 base, with 7 bases between them. The CDR3 covers 11 residues. Germline CDR1 SEHNR, CDR2 FQNEAQ (reference sequence).

The CDR3 DNA follows: TGTGCCAGCAGTTCCGGGGGGGCGGTTAGGCCCCAGTACTTC. Translating it yields CASSSGGAVRPQYF. The rearrangement uses TRBV27 and TRBJ2-5; TRBD2 agrees at 8 bases. The trim removed 4 bases at V and 9 bases at J, leaving 10 bases unmatched. The CDR3 has 14 amino acids. Germline CDR1 is MNHEY and CDR2 is SMNVEV (reference sequence).

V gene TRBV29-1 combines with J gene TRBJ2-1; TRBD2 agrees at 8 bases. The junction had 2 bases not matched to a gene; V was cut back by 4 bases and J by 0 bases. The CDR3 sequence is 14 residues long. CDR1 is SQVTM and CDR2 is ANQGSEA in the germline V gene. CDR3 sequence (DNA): TGCAGCGTTGCCGGGACTAGCTCCTACAATGAGCAGTTCTTC. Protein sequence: CSVAGTSSYNEQFF.

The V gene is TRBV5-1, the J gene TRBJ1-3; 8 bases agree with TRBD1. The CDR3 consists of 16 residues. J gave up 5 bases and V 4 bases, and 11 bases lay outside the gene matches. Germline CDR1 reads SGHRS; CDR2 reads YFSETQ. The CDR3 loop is CASSGPDRGARNTIYF. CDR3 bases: TGCGCCAGCAGCGGCCCCGACAGGGGAGCGCGAAACACCATATATTTT.

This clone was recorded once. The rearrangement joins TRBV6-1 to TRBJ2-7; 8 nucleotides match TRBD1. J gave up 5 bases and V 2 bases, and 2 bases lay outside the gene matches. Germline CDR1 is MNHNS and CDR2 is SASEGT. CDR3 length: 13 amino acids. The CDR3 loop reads CASSEQGANEQYF. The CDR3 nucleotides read TGTGCCAGCAGTGAACAGGGGGCCAACGAGCAGTACTTC.

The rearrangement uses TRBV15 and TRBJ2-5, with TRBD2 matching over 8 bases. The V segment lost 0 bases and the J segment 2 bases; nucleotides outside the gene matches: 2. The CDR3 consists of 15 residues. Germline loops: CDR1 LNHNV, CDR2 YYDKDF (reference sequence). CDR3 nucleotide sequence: TGTGCCACCAGCAGAGAACTAGCGGCGCAAGAGACCCAGTACTTC. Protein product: CATSRELAAQETQYF.

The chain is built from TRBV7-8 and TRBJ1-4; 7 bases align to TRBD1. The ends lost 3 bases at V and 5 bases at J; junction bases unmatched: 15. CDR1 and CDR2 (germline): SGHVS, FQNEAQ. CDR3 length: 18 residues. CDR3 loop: CASSLGSMGQRPNEKLFF. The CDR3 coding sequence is TGTGCCAGCAGCTTGGGTTCGATGGGACAGAGACCCAATGAAAAACTGTTTTTT.

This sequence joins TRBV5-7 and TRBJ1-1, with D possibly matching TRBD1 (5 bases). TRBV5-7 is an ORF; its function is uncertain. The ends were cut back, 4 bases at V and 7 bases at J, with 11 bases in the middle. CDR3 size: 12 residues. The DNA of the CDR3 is TGTGCCAGCAGCACAACAGGAAGTGAAGCTTTCTTT. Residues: CASSTTGSEAFF.

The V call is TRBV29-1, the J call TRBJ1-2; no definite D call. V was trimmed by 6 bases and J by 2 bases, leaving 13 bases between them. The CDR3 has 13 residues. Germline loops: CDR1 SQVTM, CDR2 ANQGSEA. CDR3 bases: TGCAGCGTCCAGAATCAGGAAAACTATGGCTACACCTTC. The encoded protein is CSVQNQENYGYTF.

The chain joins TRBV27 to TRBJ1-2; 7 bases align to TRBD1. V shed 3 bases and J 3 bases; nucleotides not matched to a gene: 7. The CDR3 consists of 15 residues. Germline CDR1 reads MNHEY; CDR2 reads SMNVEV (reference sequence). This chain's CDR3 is CASSFIGGMDYGYTF. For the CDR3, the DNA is TGTGCCAGCAGTTTTATAGGGGGCATGGACTATGGCTACACCTTC.